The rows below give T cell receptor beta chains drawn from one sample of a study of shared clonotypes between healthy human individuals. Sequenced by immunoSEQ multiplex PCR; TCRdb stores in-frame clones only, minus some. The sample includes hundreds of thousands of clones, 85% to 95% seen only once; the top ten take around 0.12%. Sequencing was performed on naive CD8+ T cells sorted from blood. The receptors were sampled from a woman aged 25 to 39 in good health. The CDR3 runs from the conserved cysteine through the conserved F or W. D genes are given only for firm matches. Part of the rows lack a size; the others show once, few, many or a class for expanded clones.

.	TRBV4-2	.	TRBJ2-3	TGTGCCAGCTCCCCCTCTCTCCTAGCAAATTTGGATACGCAGTATTTT	CASSPSLLANLDTQYF
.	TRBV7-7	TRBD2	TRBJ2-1	TGTGCCAGCAGCTTAAGTGGGCGGGAGCCCTTAAATGAGCAGTTCTTC	CASSLSGREPLNEQFF
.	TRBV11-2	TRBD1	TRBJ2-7	TGTGCCAGCAGCCTAGGGACAGCCTACGAGCAGTACTTC	CASSLGTAYEQYF
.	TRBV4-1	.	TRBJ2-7	TGCGCCAGCAGCCGACCGGGACTGAACTACGAGCAGTACTTC	CASSRPGLNYEQYF
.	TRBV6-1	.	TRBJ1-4	TGTGCCAGCAGTGAAGGCGAAGGTTTCTCTAATGAAAAACTGTTTTTT	CASSEGEGFSNEKLFF
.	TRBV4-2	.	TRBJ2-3	TGTGCCAGCAGCCACGGGAGCACAGATACGCAGTATTTT	CASSHGSTDTQYF
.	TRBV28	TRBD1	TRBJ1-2	TGTGCCAGCAGTTGGGACAGGGATTACTATGGCTACACCTTC	CASSWDRDYYGYTF
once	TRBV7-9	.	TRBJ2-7	TGTGCCAGCAGCTTACTAGAGGAGCAGTACTTC	CASSLLEEQYF
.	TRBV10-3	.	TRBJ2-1	TGTGCCATCAGCCACCCTTTAGCGACCAGCTCCTACAATGAGCAGTTCTTC	CAISHPLATSSYNEQFF
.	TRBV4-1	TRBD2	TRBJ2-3	TGCGCCAGCAGCCAAGATTCCAGCGGGAGAAGCACAGATACGCAGTATTTT	CASSQDSSGRSTDTQYF
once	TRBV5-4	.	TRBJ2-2	TGTGCCAGCAGCCTGACAGCTAACACCGGGGAGCTGTTTTTT	CASSLTANTGELFF
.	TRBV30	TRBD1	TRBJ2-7	TGTGCCTGGTCCTCCGGGACAGGGTCCTACTACGAGCAGTACTTC	CAWSSGTGSYYEQYF
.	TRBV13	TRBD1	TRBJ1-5	TGTGCCAGCAGCCTTGGACAGGGGTGGAATCAGCCCCAGCATTTT	CASSLGQGWNQPQHF
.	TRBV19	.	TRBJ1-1	TGTGCCAGTAGTCCCCCGTCGGGTAGGTACACTGAAGCTTTCTTT	CASSPPSGRYTEAFF
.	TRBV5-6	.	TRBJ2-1	TGTGCCAGCAGCTTGGGGGTAAGCTCCTACAATGAGCAGTTCTTC	CASSLGVSSYNEQFF
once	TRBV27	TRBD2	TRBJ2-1	TGTGCCAGCAGTTTACTAGCGGGAGAAGGATACAATGAGCAGTTCTTC	CASSLLAGEGYNEQFF
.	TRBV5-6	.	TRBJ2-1	TGTGCCAGCAGCCCCGGGACGGGACCCTACAATGAGCAGTTCTTC	CASSPGTGPYNEQFF
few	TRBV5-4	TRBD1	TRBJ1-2	TGTGCCAGCAGCCTTTCAGGGGGCGATGGCTACACCTTC	CASSLSGGDGYTF
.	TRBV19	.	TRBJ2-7	TGTGCCAGTAGTCCGTCGGAGGGGGTCGGGGAGCAGTACTTC	CASSPSEGVGEQYF
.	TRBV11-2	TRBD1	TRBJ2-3	TGTGCCAGCAGCTCGGACAGGGGATGGGAATTGACAGATACGCAGTATTTT	CASSSDRGWELTDTQYF
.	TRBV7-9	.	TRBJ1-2	TGTGCCAGCAGCTTTCCGACAGGAGGGGGCTATGGCTACACCTTC	CASSFPTGGGYGYTF
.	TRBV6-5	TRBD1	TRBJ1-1	TGTGCCAGCAGTTACCCCCGGGGAGGGGGCTTCACTGAAGCTTTCTTT	CASSYPRGGGFTEAFF
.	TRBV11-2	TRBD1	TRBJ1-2	TGTGCCAGCAGCTTAGACCCGGGACAGAGATATGGCTACACCTTC	CASSLDPGQRYGYTF
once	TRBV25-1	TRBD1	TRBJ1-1	TGTGCCAGCGGGCCCGACAGGGGGACTGAAGCTTTCTTT	CASGPDRGTEAFF
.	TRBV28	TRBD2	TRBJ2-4	TGTGCCAGCAGTTTCTGGCGCAGCGGGGTAGCCAAAAACATTCAGTACTTC	CASSFWRSGVAKNIQYF
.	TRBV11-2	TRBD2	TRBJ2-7	TGTGCCAGCAGCCCCCTGACCGGGGAGGGGTTCTACGAGCAGTACTTC	CASSPLTGEGFYEQYF
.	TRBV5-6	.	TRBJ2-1	TGTGCCAGCGTCTCCATCGAGGGGGGAAAGCAGTTCTTC	CASVSIEGGKQFF
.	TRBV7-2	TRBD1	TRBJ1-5	TGTGCCAGCAGCTTTGAGGGGGCCAGCAATCAGCCCCAGCATTTT	CASSFEGASNQPQHF
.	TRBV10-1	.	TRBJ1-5	TGCGCCTCAGGGAATTCGCAGCCCCAGCATTTT	CASGNSQPQHF